These T cell receptor beta chains were read from a single sample in a study of cytomegalovirus exposure and HLA in healthy donors. TCRdb's copy holds only in-frame clones and misses some; the assay was immunoSEQ multiplex PCR. The table lists 130,000 to 150,000 clones. Material for sequencing was PBMCs. These receptors were collected from a male donor in good health and CMV-seronegative. CDR3s include the opening cysteine and the closing phenylalanine or tryptophan. The order of the fields is D gene, V gene, J gene, CDR3 DNA, CDR3 protein. The D gene is left open where the match is weak.

D: -; V: TRBV19; J: TRBJ1-5; DNA: TGTGCCAGTAGTGCGGATAGCAATCAGCCCCAGCATTTT; CDR3: CASSADSNQPQHF
D: TRBD2; V: TRBV2; J: TRBJ2-1; DNA: TGTGCCAGCAGGGGCCCCGGGGCGGGGGTCGGCGGTAATGAGCAGTTCTTC; CDR3: CASRGPGAGVGGNEQFF
D: -; V: TRBV30; J: TRBJ1-1; DNA: TGTGCCTGGACAGAGGTGAACACTGAAGCTTTCTTT; CDR3: CAWTEVNTEAFF
D: -; V: TRBV10-2; J: TRBJ2-2; DNA: TGCGCCAGCAGCACCACAGGAAGCACCGGGGAGCTGTTTTTT; CDR3: CASSTTGSTGELFF
D: -; V: TRBV7-9; J: TRBJ2-1; DNA: TGTGCCAGCAGCAGTCAGAAGAATGAGCAGTTCTTC; CDR3: CASSSQKNEQFF
D: TRBD1; V: TRBV15; J: TRBJ2-7; DNA: TGTGCCACCGGGGACAGGGTACGGGACGAGCAGTACTTC; CDR3: CATGDRVRDEQYF
D: -; V: TRBV5-1; J: TRBJ1-1; DNA: TGCGCCAGCAGCCCTCTCGACATCCGACAGGAAGCTTTCTTT; CDR3: CASSPLDIRQEAFF
D: -; V: TRBV6-5; J: TRBJ1-3; DNA: TGTGCCAGCAGTTACAAATCGGGTGGAAACACCATATATTTT; CDR3: CASSYKSGGNTIYF
D: TRBD1; V: TRBV6-5; J: TRBJ2-7; DNA: TGTGCCAGCAGTTACGGCGGGACAGGGGACTACGAGCAGTACTTC; CDR3: CASSYGGTGDYEQYF
D: TRBD1; V: TRBV4-3; J: TRBJ1-5; DNA: TGCGCCAGCAGCCAAGATTTGGGGACAGGGCAGCCCCAGCATTTT; CDR3: CASSQDLGTGQPQHF
D: TRBD2; V: TRBV9; J: TRBJ2-7; DNA: TGTGCCAGCAGCGGGACTAGCGGGGGGCCCTCCTACGAGCAGTACTTC; CDR3: CASSGTSGGPSYEQYF
D: TRBD2; V: TRBV18; J: TRBJ2-5; DNA: TGTGCCAGCTCACCACCCCTAGCGGGCGGGCGAGAGACCCAGTACTTC; CDR3: CASSPPLAGGRETQYF
D: -; V: TRBV11-2; J: TRBJ2-7; DNA: TGTGCCAGCAGCTTAGTCTCGGCAGACACCTCCTACGAGCAGTACTTC; CDR3: CASSLVSADTSYEQYF
D: -; V: TRBV6-5; J: TRBJ1-1; DNA: TGTGCCAGCAGTTACAGCAGGGGAACTGAAGCTTTCTTT; CDR3: CASSYSRGTEAFF
D: TRBD1; V: TRBV25-1; J: TRBJ1-2; DNA: TGTGCCAGCAGTGGCTGGACAGGGGAAAACTATGGCTACACCTTC; CDR3: CASSGWTGENYGYTF
D: TRBD2; V: TRBV4-2; J: TRBJ2-5; DNA: TGTGCCAGCAGCCAAGCATCACGTAGCGGGAGATGGGCGGAGACCCAGTACTTC; CDR3: CASSQASRSGRWAETQYF
D: -; V: TRBV6-5; J: TRBJ2-7; DNA: TGTGCCAGCAGTTACTCGACGGGAATCTCCTACGAGCAGTACTTC; CDR3: CASSYSTGISYEQYF
D: TRBD2; V: TRBV19; J: TRBJ2-3; DNA: TGTGCCAGTAGTACCCAGACTAGCGGGGGGGCGGATACGCAGTATTTT; CDR3: CASSTQTSGGADTQYF
D: TRBD1; V: TRBV4-1; J: TRBJ1-6; DNA: TGCGCCAGCAGGATCGAACAGGGGGCGAATTCACCCCTCCACTTT; CDR3: CASRIEQGANSPLHF
D: -; V: TRBV5-6; J: TRBJ2-7; DNA: TGTGCCAGTGCACAAGGGGGGGGAGCTTACGAGCAGTACTTC; CDR3: CASAQGGGAYEQYF
D: -; V: TRBV7-3; J: TRBJ1-6; DNA: TGTGCCAGCAGCTTGGGTTCCGGGATTAGTTCACCCCTCCACTTT; CDR3: CASSLGSGISSPLHF
D: TRBD1; V: TRBV28; J: TRBJ2-7; DNA: TGTGCCAGCAGGACCGGGACAGGGCTCTACGAGCAGTACTTC; CDR3: CASRTGTGLYEQYF
D: TRBD1; V: TRBV28; J: TRBJ1-5; DNA: TGTGCCAGCAGTTTAAGACAGGGCTATCAGCCCCAGCATTTT; CDR3: CASSLRQGYQPQHF
D: -; V: TRBV7-8; J: TRBJ1-5; DNA: TGTGCCAGCAGCCCAGCGGGGGGAGGGGGGATTAGCAATCAGCCCCAGCATTTT; CDR3: CASSPAGGGGISNQPQHF
D: TRBD1; V: TRBV5-1; J: TRBJ2-7; DNA: TGCGCCAGCAGCTTATCCGGGACAGCTTACGAGCAGTACTTC; CDR3: CASSLSGTAYEQYF
D: TRBD2; V: TRBV29-1; J: TRBJ2-5; DNA: TGCAGCGTTGATAAACTAGCGGGGAGGGAGACCCAGTACTTC; CDR3: CSVDKLAGRETQYF